These 13 T cell receptor beta chains share one sample of origin, sequenced in a study of blood T cell repertoires in COVID-19. Produced via immunoSEQ multiplex PCR; TCRdb's table is partial and in-frame only. The sample shows 90,000 to 150,000 clones, 65% to 90% of them seen only once. Input material: peripheral blood. Source of these receptors: a human donor in a cohort sampled during active COVID-19.

This clone occurred a few times. The chain uses TRBV18 and TRBJ1-2; no definite D call. Germline CDR1 and CDR2: KGHSH and LQKENI. Deletions cut 4 bases from V and 8 bases from J, with 23 bases between. The length of the CDR3 is 16 residues. CDR3 amino acids: CASSQNPGNPLWGYTF. DNA of the CDR3: TGTGCCAGCTCACAAAACCCCGGGAACCCGCTCTGGGGCTACACCTTC.

The J gene is TRBJ1-4, the V gene TRBV6-2 or TRBV6-3; a weak D match, TRBD1 (5 bases). Trimming left V 6 bases short and J 0 bases short, with 8 bases between. The CDR3 has 14 amino acids. CDR1 MNHEY and CDR2 SVGEGT come from the germline V gene. The CDR3, as DNA: TGTGCCAGCAGCTGGGGCACAACTAATGAAAAACTGTTTTTT. Translation: CASSWGTTNEKLFF.

This chain joins TRBV3-1 (or the pseudogene TRBV3-2) and TRBJ1-3, with 7 bases identical to TRBD1. In germline, CDR1 is LGHDT, CDR2 YNNKEL (reference sequence). Germline trimming cut 8 bases from V and 4 bases from J; bases unmatched to any gene: 8. The CDR3 has 14 amino acids. The CDR3 nucleotides are TGTGCCAGCCCGACAGGGAGACCCGGAAACACCATATATTTT. This encodes CASPTGRPGNTIYF.

Here the CDR3 DNA reads TGTGCCAGCTCAACGACAGAGGACACTGAAGCTTTCTTT. It yields the protein CASSTTEDTEAFF. The genes are TRBV18 and TRBJ1-1; a possible D gene is TRBD1 (5 bases). Germline V gene data show CDR1 as KGHSH and CDR2 as LQKENI. This CDR3 is 13 amino acids long. V was cut by 5 bases and J by 3 bases, with 10 bases left in between.

Comment on this clone: The same CDR3 is also encoded by other DNA sequences in this sample. The rearrangement links TRBV18 to TRBJ1-3, with 12 bases aligning to TRBD1. Germline assignment: CDR1 KGHSH and CDR2 LQKENI. Trimming cost V 0 bases and J 3 bases; bases outside gene matches: 3. The CDR3 sequence is 17 residues long. The CDR3 region is CASSPPGTGGFGNTIYF. The CDR3 DNA is TGTGCCAGCTCACCACCTGGGACAGGGGGCTTTGGAAACACCATATATTTT.

The chain is built from TRBV18 and TRBJ1-1; unclear D gene. This CDR3 has 15 residues. V was clipped by 2 bases and J by 6 bases, with 16 bases between them. Germline V CDR1 and CDR2: KGHSH, LQKENI. This chain's CDR3 is CASSPFSDTGAEAFF. CDR3 DNA sequence: TGTGCCAGCTCACCATTTAGCGACACCGGCGCTGAAGCTTTCTTT.

In DNA, the CDR3 is TGCGCCAGCAGCCACCGAGGGACAGCTAGCACAGATACGCAGTATTTT. This gives the protein CASSHRGTASTDTQYF. The chain carries TRBV5-1 and TRBJ2-3; 7 bases agree with TRBD1. V lost 4 bases and J lost 0; bases outside the gene matches: 8. The CDR3 has 16 amino acids. Germline V gives CDR1 SGHRS, CDR2 YFSETQ. The variable domain in full, completed from reference TRBV5-1 and TRBJ2-3, reads KAGVTQTPRYLIKTRGQQVTLSCSPISGHRSVSWYQQTPGQGLQFLFEYFSETQRNKGNFPGRFSGRQFSNSRSEMNVSTLELGDSALYLCASSHRGTASTDTQYFGPGTRLTVL.

The chain employs TRBV5-1 and TRBJ2-3, with 7 bases that match TRBD2. Germline CDR1 and CDR2: SGHRS and YFSETQ. The junction had 4 bases not matched to a gene; V was cut back by 1 base and J by 2 bases. This CDR3 region has 15 residues. Here the CDR3 reads CASSLSGGNTDTQYF. The CDR3 DNA sequence: TGCGCCAGCAGCTTGTCCGGGGGGAACACAGATACGCAGTATTTT.

V is TRBV11-2 and J is TRBJ1-5, with 7 nucleotides matching TRBD1. The CDR3 is 13 amino acids. V shed 5 bases, J shed 5 bases, and the junction held 3 bases outside the gene matches. Germline loops: CDR1 SGHAT, CDR2 FQNNGV. CDR3 amino acids: CASSPGTDQPQHF. CDR3 nucleotide sequence: TGTGCCAGCAGCCCCGGGACAGATCAGCCCCAGCATTTT.

This chain connects TRBV10-2 to TRBJ1-2; weak D call: TRBD1 (5 bases). Trimming stripped 8 bases from V and 7 bases from J, with 17 bases between. Looked up from germline, CDR1 is WSHSY and CDR2 is SAAADI. This CDR3 spans 13 amino acids. CDR3 sequence: CASRDTGDGGYTF. CDR3 in DNA: TGCGCCAGCCGGGATACGGGGGACGGTGGCTACACCTTC.

The V and J genes are TRBV2 and TRBJ2-2; D is undetermined. Germline CDR1 and CDR2: SNHLY and FYNNEI. The CDR3 is 14 residues long. Trimming shortened V by 0 bases and J by 8 bases, and 10 bases separated the two germline ends. The CDR3 coding sequence is TGTGCCAGCAGTGAAGCTTTGCGGCGAGGGGAGCTGTTTTTT. Translation gives CASSEALRRGELFF.

CDR3 loop: CASSEASGTGELFF. The CDR3 nucleotides read TGTGCCAGCAGTGAAGCGTCGGGCACCGGGGAGCTGTTTTTT. V is TRBV2 and J is TRBJ2-2; D gene ambiguous. Germline V gives CDR1 SNHLY, CDR2 FYNNEI. The CDR3 totals 14 residues. V was shortened by 0 bases and J by 4 bases, with 6 bases between the two germline ends.

The table lists this clone with a few counts. The chain is built from TRBV5-1 and TRBJ2-3, with TRBD2 matching 7 bases. V lost 5 bases to trimming and J lost 1 base; unmatched junction nucleotides: 7. CDR3 length: 15 amino acids. Germline V gene data show CDR1 as SGHRS and CDR2 as YFSETQ. CDR3 amino acids: CASRGGKLRTDTQYF. The CDR3, as DNA: TGCGCCAGCAGGGGAGGGAAACTTCGCACAGATACGCAGTATTTT.